The 22 T cell receptor beta chains given below trace back to one sample, sequenced in a study of T-cell reconstitution after alpha-beta-depleted transplantation in children. For TCRbeta, the library was prepared with unique molecular identifiers. TCRdb recomputed calls from the PCR reads with MiXCR, one row per CDR3 protein. The sample holds over 90,000 distinct CDR3 sequences, around 6% seen once. The material was PBMCs, mostly from graft donor cells, obtained 60 days after TCRalphabeta/CD19-depleted stem cell transplant. All receptors derive from a female patient aged 2-15 years who had a stem cell transplant for Fanconi anemia, so the T cells may come from the graft donor.

This clonotype was observed many times. V is TRBV29-1 and J is TRBJ2-5; 10 nucleotides line up with TRBD1. There are 12 residues in the CDR3. V lost 6 bases, J lost 4 bases, and 2 bases stayed unmatched. CDR1 SQVTM and CDR2 ANQGSEA come from the germline V gene. The CDR3 spells CSVDRGGETQYF. The CDR3 bases are TGCAGCGTGGACAGGGGGGGAGAGACCCAGTACTTC.

This clonotype turned up a few times. This chain joins TRBV7-8 and TRBJ2-5; weak D call: TRBD1 (6 bases). Trimming removed 1 base from V and 3 bases from J, with 21 bases in between. The germline gives CDR1 SGHVS, CDR2 FQNEAQ. The CDR3 has 18 amino acids. CDR3 in DNA: TGTGCCAGCAGCTTAGGCCAGGGGAAGTGGTTTTCAGAAGAGACCCAGTACTTC. This codes for CASSLGQGKWFSEETQYF.

This clonotype was counted at least ten times. The CDR3 here is CASRPYTSGRSGETQYF. The CDR3 nucleotides read TGTGCCAGCAGGCCCTATACTAGCGGGAGAAGTGGAGAGACCCAGTACTTC. This chain uses TRBV2 with TRBJ2-5, with TRBD2 matching 11 bases. Germline V lookup: CDR1 SNHLY, CDR2 FYNNEI. The CDR3 has 17 amino acids. Trimming removed 6 bases from V and 4 bases from J; junction bases left unmatched: 13.

In this sample, this clonotype turned up many times. CDR3 bases: TGTGCCAGCAGCTTAGAGGGCGGGGGGACTTACAATGAGCAGTTCTTC. It yields the protein CASSLEGGGTYNEQFF. This chain connects TRBV7-2 to TRBJ2-1; TRBD2 matches 8 bases. The CDR3 consists of 16 residues. From germline, CDR1 is SGHTA and CDR2 FQGNSA. J gave up 4 bases and V 1 base, and 6 bases lay outside the gene matches.

This clonotype appeared many times. The chain links TRBV7-2 to TRBJ2-3, with D unclear. This CDR3 region has 14 residues. CDR1 is SGHTA and CDR2 is FQGNSA in the germline V gene. V lost 3 bases to trimming and J lost 2 bases, with 9 bases between them. The DNA for the CDR3 is TGTGCCAGCAGCTTGTCTCCCCCCACAGATACGCAGTATTTT. Encoded protein: CASSLSPPTDTQYF.

This clonotype was seen repeatedly, ten times or more. The chain combines TRBV5-1 with TRBJ2-7; D is unresolved. This CDR3 comprises 12 residues. Trimming cost V 0 bases and J 0 bases, with 1 base left between them. Germline CDR1 reads SGHRS; CDR2 reads YFSETQ. The DNA for the CDR3 is TGCGCCAGCAGCTTGGTCTCCTACGAGCAGTACTTC. It is translated as CASSLVSYEQYF.

This clonotype was observed at least ten times. This chain connects TRBV28 to TRBJ1-2; tentatively, D is TRBD1 (5 bases). In germline, CDR1 is MDHEN, CDR2 SYDVKM. CDR3 length equals 15 residues. With 1 base removed from V and 8 bases from J, the gap between germline ends came to 17 bases. CDR3 sequence: CASSLLTALPQGYTF. In DNA, the CDR3 is TGTGCCAGCAGTTTATTGACAGCCCTCCCCCAAGGCTACACCTTC.

Remarks on this clonotype: With a much larger clone just one base away, this may be a read error. This rearrangement joins TRBV18 to TRBJ2-7; D unresolved. Per the germline V gene, CDR1 is KGHSH and CDR2 is LQKENI. The CDR3 has 13 residues. The DNA of the CDR3 is TGTGCCAGCTCACCGATGCCTGGGTACGAGCTGTACTTC. As protein: CASSPMPGYELYF.

A few counts support this clonotype. Mismatch with germline at one junction end may stem from a read error. The chain links TRBV7-6 to TRBJ2-7; perhaps TRBD2 as D (6 bases). The CDR3 is 17 amino acids. Germline-derived CDR1 and CDR2 are SGHVS and FNYEAQ. CDR3: CATSLGTSKSIHYEQYF. The CDR3 DNA reads as TGTGCCACCAGCTTAGGAACTAGCAAGAGTATTCACTACGAGCAGTACTTC.

This clonotype was observed at least ten times. This chain uses TRBV5-6 with TRBJ1-1; no firm D call. CDR3 length: 14 amino acids. Germline CDR1 reads SGHDT; CDR2 reads YYEEEE. V gave up 5 bases and J gave up 3 bases, with 14 bases separating them. CDR3 in amino acids: CASSFVSRDTEAFF. The CDR3 coding sequence is TGTGCCAGCAGTTTTGTATCTAGGGACACTGAAGCTTTCTTT.

This clonotype was found a few times. The CDR3 sequence is CATRWWDPLFWPPYEQYF. CDR3 sequence (DNA): TGTGCCACCCGTTGGTGGGACCCCTTGTTTTGGCCTCCCTACGAGCAGTACTTC. The chain recombines TRBV25-1 with TRBJ2-7; either TRBD1 or TRBD2 may fit D (5 bases each). In germline, CDR1 is MGHDK, CDR2 SYGVNS. Trimming took 10 bases from V and 2 from J, leaving 30 bases between them. CDR3 length: 18 amino acids.

This rearrangement joins TRBV19 to TRBJ1-2; D gene uncertain. CDR1 and CDR2 (germline): LNHDA, SQIVND (reference sequence). There are 13 residues in the CDR3. The germline V and J ends were trimmed by 0 bases and 2 bases, with 4 bases remaining between them. The CDR3 DNA follows: TGTGCCAGTAGTATAGAGAACAACTATGGCTACACCTTC. Translated, it gives CASSIENNYGYTF.

This rearrangement joins TRBV11-1 to TRBJ1-2, with D unresolved. CDR1 and CDR2 (germline): SGHAT, FQDESV (reference sequence). Trimming removed 2 bases at V and 3 bases at J, with 22 bases between. CDR3 length: 18 amino acids. The CDR3 sequence is CASSLYPLLRGIDYGYTF. The CDR3, as DNA: TGTGCCAGCAGCTTATATCCCCTGTTACGGGGTATCGACTATGGCTACACCTTC.

This clonotype was counted between two and nine times. The rearrangement uses TRBV30 and TRBJ2-7; 7 nucleotides line up with TRBD1. The CDR3 is 15 residues long. Germline CDR1 reads GTSNPN; CDR2 reads SVGIG (reference sequence). Germline trimming cut 4 bases from V and 4 bases from J; bases unmatched to any gene: 13. CDR3 nucleotide sequence: TGTGCCTGGACCCTCAGACAGGGTGGAGTTTACGAGCAGTACTTC. It specifies CAWTLRQGGVYEQYF.

CDR3 nucleotide sequence: TGTGCCAGCAGTCCCGGGCCGCCTATTGGATTTGAAGCTTTCTTT. Encoded protein: CASSPGPPIGFEAFF. The chain recombines TRBV12-3 or TRBV12-4 with TRBJ1-1; D gene unclear. This CDR3 spans 15 amino acids. The V gene lost 5 bases and the J gene lost 7 bases, with 20 bases spanning the gap.

The chain employs TRBV7-9 and TRBJ2-7, with TRBD1 identical over 11 bases. Germline CDR1 and CDR2: SEHNR and FQNEAQ (reference sequence). This CDR3 has 18 amino acids. Trimming at V came to 4 bases and at J to 1 base, leaving 12 bases not matched to a gene. The CDR3 coding sequence is TGTGCCAGCAGCTCGAGCGGACAGGGGGCCTTTGTATCCTACGAGCAGTACTTC. It is translated as CASSSSGQGAFVSYEQYF.

This clonotype was seen many times. This chain joins TRBV5-1 and TRBJ2-3; TRBD1 is a possible D gene (6 bases). There are 15 residues in the CDR3. V was cut by 4 bases and J by 4 bases, with 16 bases left in between. Germline V gene sequence: CDR1 SGHRS, CDR2 YFSETQ. CDR3 amino acids: CASSPPAGEPDTQYF. CDR3 coding DNA: TGCGCCAGCAGCCCGCCGGCAGGGGAACCAGATACGCAGTATTTT.

This clonotype was counted between two and nine times. V usage is TRBV5-6 and J usage is TRBJ2-7; the D is unclear. CDR1 SGHDT and CDR2 YYEEEE come from the germline V gene. The V and J ends lost 2 bases and 0 bases respectively, with 18 bases between them. The CDR3 has 17 residues. CDR3 coding DNA: TGTGCCAGCAGCTTAAGGCCTTGGTTGGCACCCTCCTACGAGCAGTACTTC. As protein: CASSLRPWLAPSYEQYF.

This clonotype was observed many times. V is TRBV29-1 and J is TRBJ1-1; D uncertain. The CDR3 extends over 11 amino acids. Germline V gives CDR1 SQVTM, CDR2 ANQGSEA. The ends were cut back, 5 bases at V and 4 bases at J, with 8 bases in the middle. CDR3 coding DNA: TGCAGCGTTTATGTCGTCACTGAAGCTTTCTTT. It specifies CSVYVVTEAFF.

The chain employs TRBV5-1 and TRBJ2-3; D call uncertain. CDR1 is SGHRS, CDR2 YFSETQ, per germline. The length of the CDR3 is 12 residues. V was trimmed by 0 bases and J by 9 bases, leaving 8 bases between them. CDR3 bases: TGCGCCAGCAGCTTGGACTATAGCACGCAGTATTTT. This gives the protein CASSLDYSTQYF.

This clonotype occurred a few times. The V call is TRBV19, the J call TRBJ1-1; TRBD1 matches 7 bases. The length of the CDR3 is 15 residues. The V and J ends lost 4 bases and 0 bases, in that order; junction bases with no gene match: 5. Germline V gene data show CDR1 as LNHDA and CDR2 as SQIVND (reference sequence). This CDR3 is CASSSKDRLNTEAFF. The CDR3 nucleotides are TGTGCCAGTAGTAGCAAGGACAGGCTGAACACTGAAGCTTTCTTT.

This clonotype was observed many times. This chain links TRBV7-2 with TRBJ2-5, with TRBD2 matching 10 bases. Trimming removed 0 bases from V and 5 bases from J; junction bases left unmatched: 12. CDR1 SGHTA and CDR2 FQGNSA come from the germline V gene. The CDR3 is 18 residues long. The CDR3, as DNA: TGTGCCAGCAGCTTAGCTCGAGTAGCGGGGGGATATGGGGAGACCCAGTACTTC. Residues: CASSLARVAGGYGETQYF.